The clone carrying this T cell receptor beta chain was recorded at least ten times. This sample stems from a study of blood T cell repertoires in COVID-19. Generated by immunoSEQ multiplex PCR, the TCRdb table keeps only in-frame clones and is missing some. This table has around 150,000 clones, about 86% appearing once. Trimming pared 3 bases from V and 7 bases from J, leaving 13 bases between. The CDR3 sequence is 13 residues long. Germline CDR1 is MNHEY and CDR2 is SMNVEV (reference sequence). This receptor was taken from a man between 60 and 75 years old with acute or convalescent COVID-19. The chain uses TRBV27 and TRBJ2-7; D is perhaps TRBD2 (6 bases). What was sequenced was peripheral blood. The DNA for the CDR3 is TGTGCCAGCAGTTTCTTGGTAGGAGGGGAGCAGTACTTC. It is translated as CASSFLVGGEQYF.